This record concerns one T cell receptor beta chain sequence. The target antigen is unknown. The United States was where all participants with HIV were treated. These data are taken from a study of long-term antiretroviral therapy in people with HIV. Study observations and caveats: CDR3 length ranges were narrower in HIV repertoires than in controls.

The run of the v3.0 immunoSEQ assay was at survey level. Sequencing aimed to cover roughly 40,000-50,000 T-cell genomes per sample. The method was immunoSEQ multiplex PCR; TCRdb's version includes in-frame clones alone and lacks a portion of them. The table records 15,000 to 20,000 clones, more than 75% of them present only once. The CDR3 sequence is 14 residues long. Germline lookup yields CDR1 MNHNS and CDR2 SASEGT. J lost 4 bases, V lost 6 bases, and 6 bases had no gene match. V gene TRBV6-1 combines with J gene TRBJ1-2; 9 bases fit TRBD1. This specimen consisted of unsorted PBMCs, obtained 6.9 years after starting antiretroviral therapy. The receptor comes from a man aged 50 or older with HIV. As DNA, the CDR3 is TGTGCCAGCAGGGGGACAGGGAAGACCTATGGCTACACCTTC. It specifies CASRGTGKTYGYTF.